This T cell receptor (beta chain) was sequenced in a study of blood T cell repertoires in COVID-19. Original handling: Reference gene primers were amplified, and this amplification served to estimate nucleated cell counts. The protocol was immunoSEQ multiplex PCR, while the TCRdb copy is restricted to in-frame clones and leaves out a portion. V and J calls and clone size come straight from that table; D and trimming were deduced from the DNA. The sample includes approximately 300,000 clones, 90% to 95% of them seen just once. There are 13 residues in the CDR3. V dropped 6 bases and J dropped 2 bases, with 10 bases sitting between them. Germline lookup yields CDR1 LGHDT and CDR2 YNNKEL (reference sequence). Living in 24 US areas, the participants were between roughly 18 and 90 years of age. Allocation to cohorts depended on clinical history reported by the participants.

Sequencing was carried out using PBMCs or T cells enriched from blood (not recorded which). The sequence derives from a woman aged 25 to 39 who had been exposed to COVID-19. This chain links TRBV3-1 (or the pseudogene TRBV3-2) with TRBJ1-2; D unresolved. The DNA of the CDR3 is TGTGCCAGCAGATCCGGGATCAACTATGGCTACACCTTC. Translation: CASRSGINYGYTF.